This is a list of T cell receptor beta chains from one sample in a study of blood T cell repertoires in COVID-19. The table came from immunoSEQ multiplex PCR; TCRdb's copy has only in-frame clones and leaves some out. The data contain roughly 120,000 clones, approximately 82% of them seen just once; the ten biggest clones take up about 18%. Sequences were obtained from peripheral blood. The receptors derive from a woman in her fifties or sixties with acute or convalescent COVID-19. CDR3s leave out the opening cysteine and the closing phenylalanine or tryptophan. Each record gives: D gene, clone size, V gene, J gene, CDR3 protein. The D gene is left open where the match is weak. Some rows have no size entry. The others give once, few or many, or a class for an expanded clone.

>TRBD1|-|TRBV27|TRBJ1-2
ASGQGLDYGYT
>-|-|TRBV21-1|TRBJ2-5
ASSKDWASGGQETQY
>-|once|TRBV6-2/TRBV6-3|TRBJ2-2
ASSRDFGTGELF
>-|-|TRBV27|TRBJ1-5
ASSFSGARGQPQH
>-|-|TRBV28|TRBJ1-4
ASSPGGPDEKLF
>-|-|TRBV28|TRBJ1-5
ASSFLAGWQFSNQPQH
>-|-|TRBV29-1|TRBJ1-1
SVGQLNTEAF
>-|-|TRBV10-1|TRBJ1-2
ARDDDWWGNYGYT
>TRBD1|few|TRBV6-2/TRBV6-3|TRBJ2-1
ASSSGQGQSNEQF
>-|-|TRBV5-6|TRBJ1-6
ASSRGAGSDDSPLH
>-|few|TRBV6-2/TRBV6-3|TRBJ1-5
ASSYNPYSYNQPQH
>TRBD1|-|TRBV7-9|TRBJ1-6
ASSSNRRGRNSPLH
>-|-|TRBV11-2|TRBJ2-1
ASRLLAGDNEQF
>TRBD1|-|TRBV5-1|TRBJ1-5
ASSLTGGSNQPQH
>-|-|TRBV2|TRBJ2-1
ASSDPSGGDHNEQF
>-|-|TRBV18|TRBJ2-1
ASSPREAASYNEQF
>TRBD1|-|TRBV20-1|TRBJ1-6
SASFSGTGNSPLH
>-|-|TRBV29-1|TRBJ1-1
SVVGGTNTEAF
>-|-|TRBV5-6|TRBJ2-7
ASSLHITPDSYVPEQY
>TRBD1|once|TRBV19|TRBJ2-7
ASSKGTDYEQY
>-|-|TRBV7-2|TRBJ2-1
ASQGLSYNEQF
>TRBD1|-|TRBV2|TRBJ1-6
ASSGSRGHNSPLH
>TRBD1|-|TRBV9|TRBJ2-7
ASSSGQGGSYEQY
>-|few|TRBV12-5|TRBJ1-4
ASGLLPNEKLF
>TRBD1|-|TRBV6-5|TRBJ1-6
ASKQGTGVSPLH
>TRBD2|-|TRBV9|TRBJ2-1
ASSQAGGSYNEQF
>TRBD2|-|TRBV7-2|TRBJ2-1
ASSGGLAGGIEQF
>-|few|TRBV5-8|TRBJ2-6
ASSRLEGARSGANVLT
>TRBD2|once|TRBV20-1|TRBJ2-1
SPSLSGGLF
>-|-|TRBV19|TRBJ1-6
ASSMERRGRSPLH
>-|-|TRBV3-1/TRBV3-2|TRBJ2-1
ASSQVELRSSYNEQF
>-|-|TRBV9|TRBJ2-2
ASSVDLFTGELF
>TRBD2|-|TRBV25-1|TRBJ2-3
ASSELGAGGNTDTQY
>-|-|TRBV18|TRBJ2-3
ASSPGTGDTQY
>-|-|TRBV11-3|TRBJ2-2
ASKAEGNTGELF
>-|-|TRBV27|TRBJ1-6
ASSLTSHNSPLH
>TRBD1|-|TRBV7-8|TRBJ1-2
ASSVQGGDYGYT
>-|-|TRBV10-3|TRBJ2-1
AISEPGRGQF
>-|-|TRBV7-2|TRBJ2-3
ASTERADTQY
>-|once|TRBV9|TRBJ2-2
ASSPGTLANTGELF
>-|-|TRBV6-5|TRBJ2-5
ASSQESWTQY
>-|-|TRBV5-1|TRBJ1-4
ASSLTGNEKLF
>-|-|TRBV30|TRBJ1-2
AWSPNYGYT
>TRBD2|-|TRBV7-2|TRBJ2-3
ASSSGTTNTDTQY
>-|-|TRBV5-1|TRBJ2-1
ASSSQGNEQF
>-|once|TRBV18|TRBJ2-7
ASSTGTPYEQY
>-|-|TRBV27|TRBJ2-3
ASGGSGSATDTQY
>TRBD1|-|TRBV5-1|TRBJ1-2
ASSTGGQGYGYT
>-|-|TRBV12-3/TRBV12-4|TRBJ2-3
ASSFAGYTQY
>TRBD2|-|TRBV5-1|TRBJ2-5
ASSSGGQETQY
>-|-|TRBV7-2|TRBJ1-6
ASSLRQGPGMPLH
>TRBD1|-|TRBV15|TRBJ2-7
ATSKDRGPYEQY
>TRBD1|once|TRBV19|TRBJ1-2
ASSPRTGGAYT
>-|-|TRBV7-9|TRBJ1-2
ASSPSTTVKNYGYT